The rows below give T cell receptor beta chains drawn from one sample of a study of blood T cell repertoires in COVID-19. The protocol was immunoSEQ multiplex PCR, while the TCRdb copy is restricted to in-frame clones and leaves out a portion. The sample lists around 130,000 clones, roughly 83% occurring once. Sequences were obtained from peripheral blood. The receptors derive from a man aged 55 to 70 with acute or convalescent COVID-19. Each CDR3 is given with its conserved first and last residue. The D gene is left open where the match is weak. Some rows have no size entry. The others give once, few or many, or a class for an expanded clone.

few,TRBV5-1,TRBJ1-1,.,TGCGCCAGCAGCCCCAAGCCCCAGGGGTGGGTGAACACTGAAGCTTTCTTT,CASSPKPQGWVNTEAFF
.,TRBV7-8,TRBJ2-5,TRBD2,TGTGCCAGCAGCTTGGGGGGACTAGCGGGAGTGGAGACCCAGTACTTC,CASSLGGLAGVETQYF
.,TRBV6-1,TRBJ2-5,.,TGTGCCAGCAGTGAAGGGGCAGAGACCCAGTACTTC,CASSEGAETQYF
.,TRBV9,TRBJ2-1,TRBD1,TGTGCCAGCAGCGCCCCGGGACAGAGGAATGAGCAGTTCTTC,CASSAPGQRNEQFF
.,TRBV19,TRBJ2-1,TRBD2,TGTGCCAGTAGTATGGAAAGCGGGAGGGCCGCGTACAATGAGCAGTTCTTC,CASSMESGRAAYNEQFF
.,TRBV5-8,TRBJ2-5,TRBD2,TGTGCCAGCAGCTTGGGGGCTAGCGGGTCCCAAGAGACCCAGTACTTC,CASSLGASGSQETQYF
.,TRBV3-1/TRBV3-2,TRBJ2-7,TRBD1,TGTGCCAGCAGCCGCGCCCGACAGGGGACAAACTACGAGCAGTACTTC,CASSRARQGTNYEQYF
.,TRBV28,TRBJ1-6,TRBD1,TGTGCCAGCAGTCATCGGACAGGATCGAATAATTCACCCCTCCACTTT,CASSHRTGSNNSPLHF
.,TRBV19,TRBJ2-2,TRBD2,TGTGCCAGTAGTAAAACTAGCGGGACCGGGGAGCTGTTTTTT,CASSKTSGTGELFF
.,TRBV11-2,TRBJ2-3,.,TGTGCCAGCAGTCTACAGGGATCGGATACGCAGTATTTT,CASSLQGSDTQYF
.,TRBV27,TRBJ2-3,TRBD2,TGTGCCAGCAGTCGATTTAGCGGGAGGGTAAGCACAGATACGCAGTATTTT,CASSRFSGRVSTDTQYF
.,TRBV11-2,TRBJ2-7,.,TGTGCCAGCAGCTCCCTCGGGAACGAGCAGTACTTC,CASSSLGNEQYF
few,TRBV7-9,TRBJ2-1,.,TGTGCCAGCAGCTTAGAAACTAGTGAGCAGTTCTTC,CASSLETSEQFF
.,TRBV5-4,TRBJ2-7,.,TGTGCCAGCAGCTTGGACAGGGTGACCTCCTACGAGCAGTACTTC,CASSLDRVTSYEQYF
.,TRBV9,TRBJ2-7,TRBD1,TGTGCCAGCAGCCCAAATGCCGGGACAGGGACCTACGAGCAGTACTTC,CASSPNAGTGTYEQYF
.,TRBV9,TRBJ1-2,.,TGTGCCAGCAGCGTGTCACAGAGCTATGGCTACACCTTC,CASSVSQSYGYTF
few,TRBV7-9,TRBJ2-7,.,TGTGCCAGCAGCTTAGAGTCCTACCAATATAGCTCCTACGAGCAGTACTTC,CASSLESYQYSSYEQYF
few,TRBV4-1,TRBJ1-2,.,TGCGCCAGCAGCCAAGCGAAAACCAACTACGGCTACACCTTC,CASSQAKTNYGYTF
.,TRBV5-1,TRBJ1-1,.,TGCGCCAGCAGCTTGGCCACTGTTTCTGGCACTGAAGCTTTCTTT,CASSLATVSGTEAFF
.,TRBV19,TRBJ1-2,.,TGTGCCAGTAGCAGACCTAGGGCGGACAAAACTAACTATGGCTACACCTTC,CASSRPRADKTNYGYTF
.,TRBV11-2,TRBJ2-1,.,TGTGCCAGCAGCTTAGATCTGAGGGCCTCCTACAATGAGCAGTTCTTC,CASSLDLRASYNEQFF
.,TRBV19,TRBJ2-5,TRBD2,TGTGCCAGTAGTCAACCCCTCACTAGCGCTCAAGAGACCCAGTACTTC,CASSQPLTSAQETQYF
.,TRBV25-1,TRBJ2-2,.,TGTGCCAGCAGTGACCCATTGAACACCGGGGAGCTGTTTTTT,CASSDPLNTGELFF
.,TRBV4-2,TRBJ1-3,.,TGTGCCAGCAGCCAAGGACTTGGCGAAAACACCATATATTTT,CASSQGLGENTIYF
.,TRBV5-4,TRBJ1-3,TRBD1,TGTGCCAGCAGCTTACAGGGGGCGCCTGGAAACACCATATATTTT,CASSLQGAPGNTIYF
.,TRBV19,TRBJ2-3,.,TGTGCCAGTAGTACGGGAGTCTTGAGCACAGATACGCAGTATTTT,CASSTGVLSTDTQYF
.,TRBV5-1,TRBJ1-1,TRBD1,TGCGCCAGCAGCTTGGGGACAGGGGGTCACACTGAAGCTTTCTTT,CASSLGTGGHTEAFF
once,TRBV21-1,TRBJ2-4,.,TGTGCCAGCAGCCCAAAAGCGGGCCATCAACTAGCCAAAAACATTCAGTACTTC,CASSPKAGHQLAKNIQYF
.,TRBV19,TRBJ2-7,.,TGTGCCAGTAGTATCGGCAGGGGCGGCTACGAGCAGTACTTC,CASSIGRGGYEQYF